This TCR beta chain was identified during a study of blood T cell repertoires in COVID-19. The wider study: T cells, B-cell-depleted T cells, or PBMCs supplied cDNA or gDNA.

Authors' analysis steps: The assay estimated nucleated cells by amplifying reference gene primers. The method was immunoSEQ multiplex PCR; TCRdb's version includes in-frame clones alone and lacks a portion of them. V and J calls and clone size come straight from that table; D and trimming were deduced from the DNA. The sample has some 97,000 clones; approximately 89% are singletons. The CDR3 is 14 residues long. The V gene lost 5 bases and the J gene lost 4 bases, with 14 bases spanning the gap. The germline V gene encodes CDR1 MRHNA and CDR2 SNTAGT. Sample: peripheral blood. The chain joins TRBV6-4 to TRBJ1-1; perhaps TRBD1 as D (5 bases). The receptor comes from a man aged 55 to 69 with acute or convalescent COVID-19. Here the CDR3 reads CASSPSGGFTEAFF. In DNA, the CDR3 is TGTGCCAGCAGTCCCTCGGGGGGTTTCACTGAAGCTTTCTTT.